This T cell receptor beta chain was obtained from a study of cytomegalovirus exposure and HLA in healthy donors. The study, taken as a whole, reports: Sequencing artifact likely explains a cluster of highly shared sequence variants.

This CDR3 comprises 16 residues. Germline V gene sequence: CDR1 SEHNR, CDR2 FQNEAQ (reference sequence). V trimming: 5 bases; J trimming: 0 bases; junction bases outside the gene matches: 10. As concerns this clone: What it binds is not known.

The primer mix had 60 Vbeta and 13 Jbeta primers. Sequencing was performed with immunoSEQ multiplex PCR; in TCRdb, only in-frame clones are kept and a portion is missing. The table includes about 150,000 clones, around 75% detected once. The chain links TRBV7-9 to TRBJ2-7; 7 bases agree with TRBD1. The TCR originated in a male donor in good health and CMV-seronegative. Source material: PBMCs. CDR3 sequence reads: CASSRGTVYFSYEQYF. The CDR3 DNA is TGTGCCAGCAGCCGAGGGACAGTTTATTTCTCCTACGAGCAGTACTTC.